This T cell receptor (beta chain) was sequenced during a study of OX40 agonist ivuxolimab in advanced cancers. Libraries were prepared by immunoSEQ multiplex PCR; TCRdb keeps only in-frame clonotypes and omits some of them. The data contain about 55,000 clones, approximately 86% of them singletons. Unmatched junction bases numbered 8, after V lost 4 bases and J lost 5 bases. The CDR3 extends over 14 amino acids. CDR1 SGHNT and CDR2 YYREEE come from the germline V gene (reference sequence). Patients were excluded for autoimmune disease history or systemic immunosuppression. This TCR was sampled from an adult with an advanced solid tumor such as melanoma, head and neck, liver or kidney cancer. Sequencing was performed on CD4+ or CD8+ T cells sorted from blood, taken in a trial of the OX40 agonist ivuxolimab. The rearrangement joins TRBV5-4 to TRBJ1-2; 7 bases agree with TRBD1. The chain's CDR3 is CASSLMTGPYGYTF. The DNA for the CDR3 is TGTGCCAGCAGCCTGATGACAGGGCCGTATGGCTACACCTTC.